This is a list of T cell receptor beta chains from one sample in a study of regulatory T cells in long-lasting Graves disease. Each CDR3 protein gets one entry after TCRdb re-called the multiplex PCR reads with MiXCR. Of over 350,000 distinct CDR3 sequences detected, around 20% appear once; the ten largest clones hold around 20%. The source material was peripheral blood mononuclear cells (PBMCs), sampled when the disease was refractory, from a patient treated with antithyroid drugs. Source of these receptors: a female donor with Graves disease. The CDR3 runs from the conserved cysteine through the conserved F or W. A D gene is named only where the DNA matches it firmly. Clone size, where shown, is once, few, many, or a class for clones that have expanded.

CDR3 protein: CSARVLGGTNPYEQYF
CDR3 DNA: TGCAGTGCTAGAGTTTTGGGGGGGACTAACCCCTACGAGCAGTACTTC
D gene: TRBD2
J gene: TRBJ2-7
clone size: few
V gene: TRBV20-1

CDR3 protein: CASTPGGIGTYEQYF
CDR3 DNA: TGTGCCAGCACCCCGGGGGGAATCGGGACCTACGAGCAGTACTTC
D gene: TRBD2
J gene: TRBJ2-7
clone size: .
V gene: TRBV7-2

CDR3 protein: CASSYIKSGRGAGELFF
CDR3 DNA: TGTGCCAGCAGTTACATAAAGAGCGGGAGAGGGGCCGGGGAGCTGTTTTTT
D gene: TRBD2
J gene: TRBJ2-2
clone size: .
V gene: TRBV6-9

CDR3 protein: CASSSVGKGALDTEAFF
CDR3 DNA: TGTGCCAGCAGTTCCGTGGGTAAGGGGGCGTTGGACACTGAAGCTTTCTTT
D gene: TRBD1
J gene: TRBJ1-1
clone size: few
V gene: TRBV28

CDR3 protein: CASSFSSGTSSGNTIYF
CDR3 DNA: TGTGCCAGCAGTTTCTCCTCCGGGACGTCCTCTGGAAACACCATATATTTT
D gene: .
J gene: TRBJ1-3
clone size: many
V gene: TRBV12-3/TRBV12-4

CDR3 protein: CANHTRTPAYEQYF
CDR3 DNA: TGTGCCAACCACACGAGGACACCGGCCTACGAGCAGTACTTC
D gene: .
J gene: TRBJ2-7
clone size: once
V gene: TRBV6-8

CDR3 protein: CASSAKTKAFANTGELFF
CDR3 DNA: TGTGCCAGCAGCGCCAAAACAAAGGCTTTTGCTAACACCGGGGAGCTGTTTTTT
D gene: .
J gene: TRBJ2-2
clone size: .
V gene: TRBV7-3

CDR3 protein: CASSTASGSHTGELFF
CDR3 DNA: TGTGCCAGCAGTACCGCTAGCGGGAGCCACACCGGGGAGCTGTTTTTT
D gene: TRBD2
J gene: TRBJ2-2
clone size: many
V gene: TRBV27

CDR3 protein: CASSSHTSGGSTGELFF
CDR3 DNA: TGTGCCAGCAGCTCCCATACGAGCGGGGGATCCACCGGGGAGCTGTTTTTT
D gene: TRBD2
J gene: TRBJ2-2
clone size: few
V gene: TRBV5-5

CDR3 protein: CSARVRTGDNSPLHF
CDR3 DNA: TGCAGTGCTAGAGTTCGGACAGGGGATAATTCACCCCTCCACTTT
D gene: TRBD1
J gene: TRBJ1-6
clone size: .
V gene: TRBV20-1

CDR3 protein: CASSPRTSGSHTGELFF
CDR3 DNA: TGTGCCAGCAGCCCCCGGACTAGCGGGTCTCACACCGGGGAGCTGTTTTTT
D gene: TRBD2
J gene: TRBJ2-2
clone size: .
V gene: TRBV11-2

CDR3 protein: CASSIGQGRSNRDRKYEQYF
CDR3 DNA: TGTGCCAGCAGCATCGGACAGGGAAGAAGTAACCGGGATCGGAAGTACGAGCAGTACTTC
D gene: TRBD1
J gene: TRBJ2-7
clone size: many
V gene: TRBV27

CDR3 protein: CSARDRLSRGGNEQFF
CDR3 DNA: TGCAGTGCTAGAGATCGTTTAAGTCGGGGAGGCAATGAGCAGTTCTTC
D gene: .
J gene: TRBJ2-1
clone size: few
V gene: TRBV20-1

CDR3 protein: CASRITGDTEAFF
CDR3 DNA: TGTGCCAGCAGGATCACAGGGGACACTGAAGCTTTCTTT
D gene: TRBD1
J gene: TRBJ1-1
clone size: few
V gene: TRBV12-3/TRBV12-4

CDR3 protein: CSARDLYTEAFF
CDR3 DNA: TGCAGTGCTAGAGACTTATACACTGAAGCTTTCTTT
D gene: .
J gene: TRBJ1-1
clone size: few
V gene: TRBV20-1

CDR3 protein: CSVVVLYEQYF
CDR3 DNA: TGCAGCGTTGTGGTTCTCTACGAGCAGTACTTC
D gene: .
J gene: TRBJ2-7
clone size: .
V gene: TRBV29-1

CDR3 protein: CASSQVKGNQPQHF
CDR3 DNA: TGCGCCAGCAGCCAAGTAAAGGGGAATCAGCCCCAGCATTTT
D gene: .
J gene: TRBJ1-5
clone size: .
V gene: TRBV4-1

CDR3 protein: CASSLELAQETQYF
CDR3 DNA: TGCGCCAGCAGCTTGGAACTAGCACAAGAGACCCAGTACTTC
D gene: .
J gene: TRBJ2-5
clone size: .
V gene: TRBV5-1

CDR3 protein: CATRGSVMGWNEQFF
CDR3 DNA: TGTGCCACCCGGGGTTCCGTCATGGGGTGGAATGAGCAGTTCTTC
D gene: .
J gene: TRBJ2-1
clone size: .
V gene: TRBV6-1

CDR3 protein: CASSMAGAGEQYF
CDR3 DNA: TGTGCCAGCAGTATGGCGGGAGCTGGTGAGCAGTACTTC
D gene: TRBD2
J gene: TRBJ2-7
clone size: .
V gene: TRBV6-1

CDR3 protein: CASSPGGTGGIGTGELFF
CDR3 DNA: TGTGCCAGCAGCCCAGGGGGGACAGGGGGCATCGGCACCGGGGAGCTGTTTTTT
D gene: TRBD1
J gene: TRBJ2-2
clone size: .
V gene: TRBV9

CDR3 protein: CASSYSITESRREPQHF
CDR3 DNA: TGTGCCAGCAGTTACTCGATAACCGAGTCGCGGAGGGAGCCCCAGCATTTT
D gene: .
J gene: TRBJ1-5
clone size: .
V gene: TRBV6-5

CDR3 protein: CATRDAVRDEQYF
CDR3 DNA: TGTGCCACCAGGGATGCCGTCCGGGACGAGCAGTACTTC
D gene: .
J gene: TRBJ2-7
clone size: once
V gene: TRBV25-1

CDR3 protein: CASSFQQGSNEQYF
CDR3 DNA: TGTGCCAGCAGCTTCCAACAGGGATCCAACGAGCAGTACTTC
D gene: .
J gene: TRBJ2-7
clone size: many
V gene: TRBV11-1

CDR3 protein: CASSQDRPSGANVLTF
CDR3 DNA: TGTGCCAGCAGTCAAGACAGGCCCTCTGGGGCCAACGTCCTGACTTTC
D gene: .
J gene: TRBJ2-6
clone size: many
V gene: TRBV6-1

CDR3 protein: CASSKTGAGETQYF
CDR3 DNA: TGTGCCAGCAGTAAGACAGGGGCGGGGGAGACCCAGTACTTC
D gene: TRBD1
J gene: TRBJ2-5
clone size: many
V gene: TRBV12-3/TRBV12-4

CDR3 protein: CAWSRDIGNQPQHF
CDR3 DNA: TGTGCCTGGAGTAGGGACATAGGCAATCAGCCCCAGCATTTT
D gene: .
J gene: TRBJ1-5
clone size: many
V gene: TRBV30

CDR3 protein: CASSLGQGATNEKLFF
CDR3 DNA: TGTGCCAGCAGCTTAGGACAGGGCGCAACTAATGAAAAACTGTTTTTT
D gene: TRBD1
J gene: TRBJ1-4
clone size: many
V gene: TRBV7-2

CDR3 protein: CASSSPGTDYGYTF
CDR3 DNA: TGTGCCAGCAGTTCCCCAGGGACAGACTATGGCTACACCTTC
D gene: TRBD1
J gene: TRBJ1-2
clone size: many
V gene: TRBV28

CDR3 protein: CASSYRDYTGELFF
CDR3 DNA: TGTGCCAGCAGTTACAGGGATTACACCGGGGAGCTGTTTTTT
D gene: .
J gene: TRBJ2-2
clone size: many
V gene: TRBV6-5

CDR3 protein: CASSPQQFMETQYF
CDR3 DNA: TGTGCCAGCTCACCACAACAGTTCATGGAGACCCAGTACTTC
D gene: .
J gene: TRBJ2-5
clone size: few
V gene: TRBV18

CDR3 protein: CASSQGRRAYTEAFF
CDR3 DNA: TGCGCCAGCAGCCAAGGTCGGCGGGCTTACACTGAAGCTTTCTTT
D gene: .
J gene: TRBJ1-1
clone size: few
V gene: TRBV4-3

CDR3 protein: CASSYSGYEQFF
CDR3 DNA: TGTGCCAGCAGTTACAGTGGCTATGAGCAGTTCTTC
D gene: .
J gene: TRBJ2-1
clone size: few
V gene: TRBV6-5

CDR3 protein: CASSLSLGGSDTQYF
CDR3 DNA: TGTGCCAGCAGCTTGTCCCTTGGGGGGTCAGATACGCAGTATTTT
D gene: .
J gene: TRBJ2-3
clone size: .
V gene: TRBV5-6